This TCR beta chain was captured in a study of PD-L1 blockade in urothelial cancer. Time point noted: pretreatment peripheral blood. Sequenced by immunoSEQ multiplex PCR; TCRdb stores in-frame clones only, minus some. The data show about 50,000 clones, around 84% seen once. The clonotype comes from a man in his sixties or seventies with urothelial cancer. The source was PBMCs, collected around atezolizumab (anti-PD-L1) treatment.

CDR3: CASSLYPTEGNEQFF. CDR3 bases: TGTGCCAGCAGCTTATACCCCACGGAGGGCAATGAGCAGTTCTTC. The rearrangement uses TRBV7-9 and TRBJ2-1; tentatively, D is TRBD2 (6 bases). From germline, CDR1 is SEHNR and CDR2 FQNEAQ (reference sequence). The CDR3 loop spans 15 amino acids. V was shortened by 2 bases and J by 6 bases, with 14 bases between the two germline ends.